This TCR beta chain was observed in a study of T cells in Graves' hyperthyroidism and ophthalmopathy. Notes on the study in general: Appearing also in blood were most of the thyroid clonotypes expanded above 0.001. The model anticipated ophthalmopathy a median approximately six months pre-onset.

Germline V gives CDR1 MNHEY, CDR2 SVGAGI. Unmatched junction bases numbered 10, after V lost 0 bases and J lost 4 bases. This CDR3 contains 17 residues. A few counts support this clonotype. Antigen specificity is unknown. Template material for amplifying TCR beta CDR3 regions consisted of RNA transcripts. First-round RT-PCR with HTBI primers amplified the TCR CDR3 region. Via MiXCR, TCRdb re-called the multiplex PCR reads, giving one row per CDR3 protein. The sample includes some 400,000 distinct CDR3 sequences, less than 15% of them seen just once. Diagnoses were made from clinical symptoms, serum measures (thyroxine and TRAb), thyroid ultrasound and orbital computed tomography.

Sequencing was done on a sample of blood. The rearrangement joins TRBV6-5 to TRBJ2-5; TRBD1 agrees at 8 bases. This TCR came from a man younger than 45 with Graves' hyperthyroidism that later progressed to Graves' ophthalmopathy. CDR3 DNA: TGTGCCAGCAGTTACTCGCACGCAGGGGGCGCGGGAGAGACCCAGTACTTC. Its protein product is CASSYSHAGGAGETQYF.